This T cell receptor (beta chain) came from a study of blood T cell repertoires in COVID-19 (dated by TCRdb to the early 2020s). In the study overall: Samples from collaborators originated in the United States, Italy and Spain and spanned both the acute and convalescent phases of COVID-19. The sample metadata nearly always contained a de-identified subject ID, COVID-19 status, age in years and sex. The prospective study material was composed of cDNA or gDNA derived from T cells, B-cell-depleted T cells, or PBMCs. HLA class I and class II types, where available, came from metadata supplied by the sample provider rather than from assay-based typing. Deeply sampled blood TCRbeta repertoires from subjects exposed to, actively infected with, or recovered from COVID-19 were included in the dataset. Samples were obtained from the ongoing ImmuneRACE study (first 160 participants) and from over a thousand subjects provided by 6 global collaborators. The repertoires were made available in a free public database intended to serve as a resource for research on the immune response to SARS-CoV-2.

Whole blood was collected in K2EDTA tubes by collaborating institutions according to the institutions' own protocols. For TCRbeta analysis, collaborators shipped samples in one of three forms: frozen whole blood, isolated PBMCs, or DNA extracted from either of those sample types. Note on this clone: Its cognate antigen has yet to be identified. Nothing much larger sits one base from this clone, and base qualities are not available.

General conclusions and limits of the study: The amount of clinical and demographic metadata varied by source and participant and was provided uncurated.

The CDR3, from cysteine to phenylalanine, totals 14 residues. Of the read, only the CDR3 DNA is kept; its 42 bases are in frame from base 1. CDR1 SGHNT and CDR2 YYREEE were looked up in the germline V gene (reference sequence). After removal of 2 bases from V and 5 bases from J, the junction retains 3 bases not matched to a gene. TCRbeta CDR3 regions were amplified from genomic DNA by means of the immunoSEQ Assay, a bias-controlled multiplex PCR. The paper's processing steps were these. Nucleated cell counts per sample were estimated from amplification of reference gene primers within the assay. Sequence reads were collapsed and filtered to measure the absolute abundance of every unique TCRbeta CDR3 rearrangement. Productive Simpson clonality was computed per sample as the square root of Simpson's diversity index over productive rearrangements. This immuneACCESS table, as held by TCRdb, lists in-frame sequences with V and J called but not all clones. Of the missing ones, under half trace to an unresolved V gene in checked studies; the others have no known cause. From that table come the V and J calls and clone size; the DNA was used to work out D and trimming. Within this sample are about 220,000 clones, with roughly 80% of them counted one time only. The top ten clones comprise approximately 7.2% of the sample.

The chain employs TRBV5-4 and TRBJ1-2; 10 bases in between match TRBD1. Source material: peripheral blood. The TCR was taken from an older woman with acute or convalescent COVID-19. The CDR3 reads as follows: CASSFDRGQYGYTF. The sequence in DNA is TGTGCCAGCAGCTTCGACAGGGGGCAGTATGGCTACACCTTC. Reference TRBV5-4 and TRBJ1-2 genes cover what lies past the CDR3, so the full variable domain is ETGVTQSPTHLIKTRGQQVTLRCSSQSGHNTVSWYQQALGQGPQFIFQYYREEENGRGNFPPRFSGLQFPNYSSELNVNALELDDSALYLCASSFDRGQYGYTFGSGTRLTVV.